This T cell receptor (beta chain) was sequenced during a study of cytomegalovirus exposure and HLA in healthy donors. Study background: The roughly 110 validation repertoires were produced on the same platform as the 550 to 700 repertoires of the first cohort. This was reported in a later analysis. Study results and limitations: The TCR clusters that emerged in the first cohort tended, a later analysis found, to co-occur in the roughly 110 validation repertoires. Researchers counted roughly 150 TCR beta chains as cytomegalovirus-associated.

CDR3 size: 16 residues. CDR1 and CDR2 (germline): MGHRA, YSYEKL. V shed 4 bases, J shed 0 bases, and the junction held 6 bases outside the gene matches. For this clone: Its antigen is currently unknown.

The method was immunoSEQ multiplex PCR; TCRdb's version includes in-frame clones alone and lacks a portion of them. This repertoire shows approximately 59,000 clones, 93% found once; its top ten account for around 1.7%. This chain links TRBV4-1 with TRBJ2-5; 9 bases are a match to TRBD2. This sequence was found in a woman aged 18 to 35 in good health and CMV-seropositive. Sequencing was done on a sample of PBMCs. The CDR3 here is CASSRGSGGYQETQYF. In DNA form, the CDR3 reads TGCGCCAGCAGCCGAGGGAGCGGGGGGTACCAAGAGACCCAGTACTTC.